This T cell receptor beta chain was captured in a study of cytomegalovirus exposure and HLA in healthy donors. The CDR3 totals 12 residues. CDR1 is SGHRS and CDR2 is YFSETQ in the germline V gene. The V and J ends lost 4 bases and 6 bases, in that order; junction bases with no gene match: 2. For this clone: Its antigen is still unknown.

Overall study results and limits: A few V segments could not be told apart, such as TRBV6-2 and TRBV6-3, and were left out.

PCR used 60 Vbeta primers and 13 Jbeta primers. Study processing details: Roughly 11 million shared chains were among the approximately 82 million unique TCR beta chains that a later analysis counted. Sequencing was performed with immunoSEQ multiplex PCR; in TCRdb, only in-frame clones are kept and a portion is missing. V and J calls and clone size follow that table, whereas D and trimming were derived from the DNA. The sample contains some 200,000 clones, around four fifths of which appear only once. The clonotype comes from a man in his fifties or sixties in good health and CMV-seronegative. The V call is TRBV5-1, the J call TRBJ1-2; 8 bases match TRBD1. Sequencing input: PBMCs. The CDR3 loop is CASSMTGDGYTF. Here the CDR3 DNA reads TGCGCCAGCAGCATGACAGGGGATGGCTACACCTTC.